This entry features one T cell receptor (beta chain) sequence. Its antigen is not known. This entry is derived from a study of T cells in severe cutaneous drug reactions. Study-level points and caveats: One public TCRbeta CDR3 appeared in all seven blister samples, averaging approximately 14%.

The patients sequenced had a carbamazepine-induced Stevens-Johnson syndrome or toxic epidermal necrolysis reaction. Bulk and single-cell libraries used iRepertoire multiplex PCR with TCR subtype-specific primers. TCRdb reworked the multiplex PCR reads into one entry per CDR3 protein, no DNA. The sample holds about 8,300 distinct CDR3 sequences. The receptor comes from a human donor with a severe cutaneous adverse drug reaction. Sequencing input: cells from a skin blister.

This chain's CDR3 is CASSSGLGGNSPLHF. This chain uses TRBV27 with TRBJ1-6. CDR1 and CDR2 (germline): MNHEY, SMNVEV (reference sequence). The length of the CDR3 is 15 residues.